The next 10 T cell receptor beta chains were all read from a single sample in a study of T cells in Graves' hyperthyroidism and ophthalmopathy. The source material, RNA transcripts, was used to amplify TCR beta CDR3 regions. Researchers ran a first-round RT-PCR on the TCR CDR3 using the HTBI primer set. TCRdb redid the calling of the multiplex PCR reads with MiXCR, one entry per CDR3 protein. This table has around 520,000 distinct CDR3 sequences, about 14% appearing once. The specimen was blood. All receptors derive from a woman in her forties with Graves' hyperthyroidism.

The J gene is TRBJ2-5, the V gene TRBV19; D unclear. V dropped 1 base and J dropped 3 bases, with 9 bases sitting between them. Germline values: CDR1 LNHDA, CDR2 SQIVND (reference sequence). This CDR3 spans 14 amino acids. The CDR3 loop is CASSIARVEETQYF. In nucleotides, the CDR3 is TGTGCCAGTAGTATAGCCCGGGTAGAAGAGACCCAGTACTTC.

This clonotype was seen many times. The chain's CDR3 is CASSGGRDSYEQYF. In DNA form, the CDR3 reads TGTGCCAGCAGTGGGGGCAGGGACTCCTACGAGCAGTACTTC. J is TRBJ2-7 and V is TRBV2; possible D gene TRBD1, 5 bases. The V and J ends lost 4 bases and 0 bases respectively, with 10 bases between them. The CDR3 runs 14 residues. Germline V lookup: CDR1 SNHLY, CDR2 FYNNEI.

This clonotype was seen only a few times. This sequence joins TRBV4-1 and TRBJ1-2; D is perhaps TRBD1 (5 bases). CDR3 length equals 17 residues. Trimming pared 4 bases from V and 6 bases from J, leaving 24 bases between. Germline V gene sequence: CDR1 MGHRA, CDR2 YSYEKL. The CDR3 DNA follows: TGCGCCAGCAGCCGAGGCGCCGGGAACTCAGGGCGGGATGGCTACACCTTC. This sequence encodes CASSRGAGNSGRDGYTF.

This clonotype was picked up a small number of times. The DNA for the CDR3 is TGTGCCAGCAGCTTGGATCTGGGCGGGAACTATGGCTACACCTTC. Protein: CASSLDLGGNYGYTF. The genes are TRBV5-4 and TRBJ1-2; no reliable D call. Germline V gene lookup returns CDR1 SGHNT and CDR2 YYREEE (reference sequence). V was cut by 0 bases and J by 2 bases, with 11 bases left in between. This CDR3 spans 15 amino acids. The full variable domain, rest sourced from reference TRBV5-4 and TRBJ1-2, is ETGVTQSPTHLIKTRGQQVTLRCSSQSGHNTVSWYQQALGQGPQFIFQYYREEENGRGNFPPRFSGLQFPNYSSELNVNALELDDSALYLCASSLDLGGNYGYTFGSGTRLTVV.

This chain joins TRBV19 and TRBJ2-5, with unresolved D. Germline V lookup: CDR1 LNHDA, CDR2 SQIVND (reference sequence). With 3 bases removed from V and 3 bases from J, the gap between germline ends came to 8 bases. The CDR3 length is 13 residues. CDR3 amino acids: CASSMGRKETQYF. The CDR3 DNA is TGTGCCAGTAGTATGGGCCGGAAAGAGACCCAGTACTTC.

DNA for the CDR3: TGTGCCAGCAGCGCAGGGGCCGCGAACACTGAAGCTTTCTTT. Translation: CASSAGAANTEAFF. V gene TRBV12-3 or TRBV12-4 combines with J gene TRBJ1-1; D may be TRBD1 (6 bases). This CDR3 is 14 amino acids long. V lost 6 bases and J lost 1, with 12 bases in between.

The table lists this clonotype with a few counts. The rearrangement uses TRBV29-1 and TRBJ2-3, with 7 nucleotides matching TRBD1. J was trimmed by 0 bases and V by 6 bases; bases with no gene match: 9. The CDR3 runs 15 residues. Germline-derived CDR1 and CDR2 are SQVTM and ANQGSEA. CDR3 residues: CSVAPTGSSTDTQYF. CDR3 nucleotide sequence: TGCAGCGTGGCCCCGACAGGGTCTAGCACAGATACGCAGTATTTT.

This clonotype was recorded at least ten times. The chain carries TRBV7-6 and TRBJ2-1; possible D gene TRBD2, 6 bases. V lost 4 bases and J lost 4, with 23 bases in between. CDR3 length: 18 amino acids. Germline CDR1 SGHVS, CDR2 FNYEAQ. The CDR3 region is CASSSRDLAISIYNEQFF. The CDR3 nucleotides read TGTGCCAGCAGCTCGAGGGATCTAGCGATCTCTATATACAATGAGCAGTTCTTC.

This clonotype was recorded a few times. V usage is TRBV6-1 and J usage is TRBJ2-1, with unresolved D. V was shortened by 1 base and J by 12 bases, with 13 bases between the two germline ends. CDR1 MNHNS and CDR2 SASEGT come from the germline V gene. CDR3 length: 13 amino acids. The CDR3 coding sequence is TGTGCCAGCAGTGAAGAAAACGGATTGGGGCAGTTCTTC. Translating it yields CASSEENGLGQFF.

V is TRBV30 and J is TRBJ2-5; the D is unclear. The CDR3 totals 13 residues. From germline, CDR1 is GTSNPN and CDR2 SVGIG (reference sequence). V was pared by 2 bases and J by 1 base, with 8 bases between. The CDR3 sequence is CAWSRAGQETQYF. Written as DNA, the CDR3 is TGTGCCTGGAGTAGGGCAGGCCAAGAGACCCAGTACTTC.